Described below is a single T cell receptor beta chain sequence and its context. The specificity of this receptor is unknown. This specimen comes from a study of T cells expressing NK-cell markers (dated by TCRdb to 2019 to 2021). Regarding the complete study: Three sorted T-cell subsets (CD3+CD56+NKG2C+, CD3+CD56+NKG2C- and CD3+CD56-NKG2C+) from about 8 donors had their TCR beta-chain repertoires profiled. Of the eight sequenced donors, seven were found to be HCMV-seropositive and one was found to be HCMV-seronegative. Randomly selected healthy volunteers, three men and five women, were used as the eight sequenced donors. The libraries were sequenced on Illumina HiSeq 2000/2500, MiSeq or NextSeq, producing 2 x 150 bp reads. What the work shows at the level of the full study, not this receptor alone: Whether the expanded NKG2C-expressing T cell clones were specific for HCMV antigens remained unclear. In roughly 6 donors, the dominant CD3+CD56+NKG2C+ clonotypes were found to rank among the top 10 CD8+ clonotypes and to make up about 1.0-7.5% of CD8+ T cells. Those dominant clonotypes were again the most abundant among CD3+CD56-NKG2C+ cells in a handful of donors, at 28.3-60.1%.

Instrument used: Illumina HiSeq 2000. TCR beta cDNA libraries were prepared using 5'RACE template switching, which introduced a universal primer site and unique molecular identifiers. Priming for cDNA synthesis came from the TCR beta constant segment, and two successive PCR amplification steps followed. On the study's bioinformatics: Reads were demultiplexed and grouped by UMI with MIGEC, and clonotypes were assembled and quantified with MiTCR. To exclude erroneous sequences, only TCR cDNA sequences supported by at least two reads were retained. The tcR package was used for downstream repertoire analysis, with clonotypes matched between fractions based on CDR3 nucleotide sequence plus V segment. VDJmatch was used to annotate antigen specificity against VDJdb, with one amino acid substitution allowed in CDR3. Reads reprocessed by TCRdb are summarized as one entry per CDR3 protein sequence, and DNA is absent. These V and J calls are TCRdb output, not the study's own analysis. The table of this sample itemizes about 450,000 distinct CDR3 sequences. Clones ranked in the top ten supply 7.3% of the sample.

The CDR3 holds 17 amino acids from the cysteine to the phenylalanine. No DNA is given. Via the germline V gene (reference sequence), CDR1 is DFQATT and CDR2 SNEGSKA. To determine HCMV serostatus, a commercial ELISA kit was used to detect HCMV-specific IgG in serum. Ficoll density gradient centrifugation was used to isolate peripheral blood mononuclear cells from blood. Material for sequencing was blood T cells: a sorted CD56 or NKG2C T cell subset, CD4+ or CD8+ T cells, or bulk PBMC T cells (not recorded which). This chain is built from TRBV20-1 and TRBJ2-2. This receptor was taken from a woman between 18 and 69 years old in good health. CDR3 reads: CSARDLSAHTNTGELFF.